One T cell receptor (beta chain) is described in this entry. This record comes from a study of blood T cell repertoires in COVID-19. The wider study: Both acute and convalescent COVID-19 samples were obtained from the United States, Italy and Spain. Sources were T cells, B-cell-depleted T cells, or PBMCs; the material itself was cDNA or gDNA.

V was shortened by 4 bases and J by 8 bases, with 13 bases between the two germline ends. CDR1 KGHDR and CDR2 SFDVKD come from the germline V gene. There are 13 residues in the CDR3. Original data processing: Amplification with reference gene primers provided the estimates of nucleated cell counts. Method: immunoSEQ multiplex PCR; TCRdb's copy keeps in-frame clones and lacks some. That table furnishes V, J and clone size, whereas the DNA furnished D and trimming. The sample yields 50,000 or so clones, 80% to 90% seen once. This sequence was found in a man between 65 and 85 years old with acute or convalescent COVID-19. The rearrangement joins TRBV24-1 to TRBJ1-2; D is undetermined. What was sequenced was peripheral blood. The CDR3 coding sequence is TGTGCCACCAGTGAGTCGACATTACGCGGCTACACCTTC. Encoded protein: CATSESTLRGYTF.